This TCR beta chain was recorded in a study of T cell changes during pregnancy in multiple sclerosis. The CDR3 covers 15 residues. Germline CDR1 and CDR2: MNHNS and SASEGT. V was pared by 5 bases and J by 2 bases, with 2 bases of the junction left unmatched. The protocol was immunoSEQ multiplex PCR, while the TCRdb copy is restricted to in-frame clones and leaves out a portion. The sample contains approximately 130,000 clones, roughly 96% of which appear only once. This TCR was sampled from a female donor with multiple sclerosis, enrolled in a pregnancy study. The material sequenced was peripheral blood, taken after pregnancy. V is TRBV6-1 and J is TRBJ2-7; 14 bases match TRBD2. CDR3 nucleotide sequence: TGTGCCAGCAGTTCGACTAGCGGGAGGGCCTACGAGCAGTACTTC. Protein product: CASSSTSGRAYEQYF.